This is a list of T cell receptor beta chains from one sample in a study of cytomegalovirus exposure and HLA in healthy donors. Only in-frame clones appear in the TCRdb table, and some are missing; sequencing was by immunoSEQ multiplex PCR. The sample comprises some 210,000 clones, roughly 84% of which are singletons, and 1.5% to 2.5% rests with the top ten. The source material was PBMCs. These TCRs come from a woman aged 18-29 years in good health and CMV-seropositive. Both conserved end residues are part of each CDR3. D genes are given only for firm matches. Size is omitted from some rows. Given values are once, few, many or a class for expanded clones.

abundance	v_gene	d_gene	j_gene	CDR3nt	CDR3aa
-	TRBV5-8	-	TRBJ1-2	TGTGCCAGCAGCTTGCGGTCATCCTATGGCTACACCTTC	CASSLRSSYGYTF
-	TRBV6-1	-	TRBJ2-2	TGTGCCAGCAGGACTCCCCACACCGGGGAGCTGTTTTTT	CASRTPHTGELFF
-	TRBV28	-	TRBJ2-7	TGTGCCAGCAGTTTAATTTCTCGGGGGACTCCCTACGAGCAGTACTTC	CASSLISRGTPYEQYF
-	TRBV29-1	TRBD1	TRBJ1-2	TGCAGCGTGGGGGGGACAGGGGGCCCAGGGTATGGCTACACCTTC	CSVGGTGGPGYGYTF
-	TRBV2	-	TRBJ2-7	TGTGCCAGCAGCGACGCCCAGAGGGACGGGGGTTACGAGCAGTACTTC	CASSDAQRDGGYEQYF
-	TRBV6-1	-	TRBJ2-3	TGTGCCAGCACCGAGGGGGTCACAGATACGCAGTATTTT	CASTEGVTDTQYF
-	TRBV27	-	TRBJ1-2	TGTGCCAGCAGTTTATCCCCGAGAAACTATGGCTACACCTTC	CASSLSPRNYGYTF
-	TRBV4-1	TRBD2	TRBJ2-2	TGCGCCAGCAGCGGGGGGGCCGGGGAGCTGTTTTTT	CASSGGAGELFF
-	TRBV27	-	TRBJ2-7	TGTGCCAGCAGTTTAGCGTCCGGTCCGTGGTCCTACGAGCAGTACTTC	CASSLASGPWSYEQYF
-	TRBV4-1	-	TRBJ2-7	TGCGCCAGCAGCCAAGATTGGGGCAGCGAGCAGTACTTC	CASSQDWGSEQYF
-	TRBV28	TRBD1	TRBJ2-6	TGTGCCAGCAGTTCCAAGACAGGGTCTGGGGCCAACGTCCTGACTTTC	CASSSKTGSGANVLTF
-	TRBV5-6	TRBD1	TRBJ1-2	TGTGCCAGCAGCTTGCTTGACAGGGAGAGCTATGGCTACACCTTC	CASSLLDRESYGYTF
-	TRBV11-2	TRBD1	TRBJ1-2	TGTGCCAGCAGCTCTTTGACAGGGCGAGGCTATGGCTACACCTTC	CASSSLTGRGYGYTF
-	TRBV9	TRBD1	TRBJ1-1	TGTGCCAGCAGCGTAGGGGGACAGGGGTACGCTTTCTTT	CASSVGGQGYAFF
-	TRBV29-1	TRBD2	TRBJ2-1	TGCAGCGTTGAAGGACTAGCGGGAAGAGTAAATGAGCAGTTCTTC	CSVEGLAGRVNEQFF
once	TRBV15	-	TRBJ1-1	TGTGCCACCAGCAGTTACTCCCTTCCCACTGAAGCTTTCTTT	CATSSYSLPTEAFF
few	TRBV5-1	TRBD1	TRBJ1-5	TGCGCCAGCAGCCCCGGGACAGGGATTCAGCCCCAGCATTTT	CASSPGTGIQPQHF
-	TRBV27	-	TRBJ1-2	TGTGCCAGCAGTTTCGACCCCGGGTATGGCTACACCTTC	CASSFDPGYGYTF
-	TRBV9	-	TRBJ2-4	TGTGCCAGCAGCCCACATCAGGGGGCCAAAAACATTCAGTACTTC	CASSPHQGAKNIQYF
-	TRBV4-2	TRBD2	TRBJ2-1	TGTGCCAGCAGCCAAGATAGGGGCGGGATAGCGGGAGTGCCTGAGCAGTTCTTC	CASSQDRGGIAGVPEQFF
-	TRBV28	TRBD1	TRBJ1-5	TGTGCCAGCAGTTTATGGGGGACAGGGGTCAATCAGCCCCAGCATTTT	CASSLWGTGVNQPQHF
-	TRBV5-1	-	TRBJ2-7	TGCGCCAGCAGCTCAAATAGTGGCTACGAGCAGTACTTC	CASSSNSGYEQYF
few	TRBV4-2	TRBD2	TRBJ2-1	TGTGCCAGCAGCCAAGATAGCGGGAGCTCCTACAATGAGCAGTTCTTC	CASSQDSGSSYNEQFF
once	TRBV27	-	TRBJ1-1	TGTGCCAGCGCCGCTGGCACAGGGTGGGTCACTGAAGCTTTCTTT	CASAAGTGWVTEAFF
-	TRBV19	TRBD1	TRBJ1-2	TGTGCCAGTACCTTCTACCGGGACAGCTTAAATGGCTACACCTTC	CASTFYRDSLNGYTF
-	TRBV27	TRBD1	TRBJ1-4	TGTGCCAGCAGAAGAGAGGGGGCTCAAGCTAATGAAAAACTGTTTTTT	CASRREGAQANEKLFF
-	TRBV2	TRBD2	TRBJ2-3	TGTGCCAGCAGTGGAGTAGTTGGGCGGGAGGGCCAGAAGAGCACAGATACGCAGTATTTT	CASSGVVGREGQKSTDTQYF
-	TRBV27	TRBD2	TRBJ2-7	TGTGCCAGCAGCAGCCGGGGGGGGGTCCTATTTAAGCAGTACTTC	CASSSRGGVLFKQYF
-	TRBV19	-	TRBJ2-1	TGTGCCAGTAGTGCGGGACTCTACAATGAGCAGTTCTTC	CASSAGLYNEQFF
-	TRBV7-2	-	TRBJ2-1	TGTGCCAGCGGTACAGTTAATGAGCAGTTCTTC	CASGTVNEQFF
-	TRBV9	-	TRBJ1-5	TGTGCCAGCAGCGTGACAGAAAATCAGCCCCAGCATTTT	CASSVTENQPQHF
-	TRBV27	TRBD1	TRBJ2-5	TGTGCCAGCAGTAAGACGGACAGGGAAGGTCACCAAGAGACCCAGTACTTC	CASSKTDREGHQETQYF
-	TRBV27	-	TRBJ2-3	TGTGCCAGCAGTTACGATTCGGTCACAGATACGCAGTATTTT	CASSYDSVTDTQYF
-	TRBV2	TRBD2	TRBJ2-7	TGTGCCACCGGGGGGGGCTACGAGCAGTACTTC	CATGGGYEQYF
-	TRBV29-1	-	TRBJ1-1	TGCAGCGTTGTAAGGGGAATGGGCACTGAAGCTTTCTTT	CSVVRGMGTEAFF
few	TRBV4-2	TRBD1	TRBJ1-1	TGTGCCAGCAGCCAAGAGGGGACAGGGGGCACTGAAGCTTTCTTT	CASSQEGTGGTEAFF
-	TRBV30	-	TRBJ2-7	TGTGCCTGGAGTGTTAACTACGAGCAGTACTTC	CAWSVNYEQYF
-	TRBV6-5	TRBD2	TRBJ2-7	TGTGCCTGCCAGCGGGGAGTTGGCGAGCAGTACTTC	CACQRGVGEQYF
-	TRBV30	-	TRBJ1-5	TGTGCCTGGAGTGTCCCCACGTTAGCAAATCAGCCCCAGCATTTT	CAWSVPTLANQPQHF
-	TRBV19	TRBD2	TRBJ2-6	TGTGCCAGTAGTGCATTACTAGCGGGTAGCTCTGGGGCCAACGTCCTGACTTTC	CASSALLAGSSGANVLTF
-	TRBV29-1	-	TRBJ2-3	TGCAGCGTTGGGGCGGGGATAACAGATACGCAGTATTTT	CSVGAGITDTQYF
-	TRBV7-8	-	TRBJ1-3	TGTGCCAGCAGCACGGGTCCTGGAAACACCATATATTTT	CASSTGPGNTIYF
-	TRBV28	TRBD2	TRBJ2-7	TGTGCCAGCAGTTTAGTGCGGTTAGCGGGAGCGTTGTCCGAGCAGTACTTC	CASSLVRLAGALSEQYF
-	TRBV10-2	TRBD1	TRBJ2-7	TGCGCCAGCAGTGAGGGTTGGACAGGGATCGGACACGAGCAGTACTTC	CASSEGWTGIGHEQYF
once	TRBV7-7	-	TRBJ2-2	TGTGCCAGCAGCGTACGCGGGACTCCAGCGAACACCGGGGAGCTGTTTTTT	CASSVRGTPANTGELFF
-	TRBV10-3	TRBD2	TRBJ2-7	TGTGCCATCAGACCCCGACCTAGCGGGAGGACGTCCTACGAGCAGTACTTC	CAIRPRPSGRTSYEQYF
-	TRBV11-2	-	TRBJ2-7	TGTGCCAGCAGCTTAGATCGGACTGGCTTTGACGACGAGCAGTACTTC	CASSLDRTGFDDEQYF
once	TRBV7-9	-	TRBJ2-1	TGTGCCAGCAGTTCTCCAACCCCCTCCAGCACGGGGTACAATGAGCAGTTCTTC	CASSSPTPSSTGYNEQFF
-	TRBV27	TRBD2	TRBJ2-1	TGTGCCAGCAGTTTAGCGTCTAGCGGGAGTAATGAGCAGTTCTTC	CASSLASSGSNEQFF
-	TRBV6-5	-	TRBJ1-1	TGTGCCAGCAGTTACTTGGCAGGCTTGAACACTGAAGCTTTCTTT	CASSYLAGLNTEAFF
-	TRBV7-7	TRBD2	TRBJ2-3	TGTGCCAGCAGGCGGACTAGCTTCGACACAGATACGCAGTATTTT	CASRRTSFDTDTQYF
-	TRBV28	TRBD2	TRBJ2-7	TGTGCCAGCAGCTTACCCGGGAGGGCCTACGAGCAGTACTTC	CASSLPGRAYEQYF
-	TRBV30	-	TRBJ2-7	TGTGCCTGGAGTAGCGGACTCAACGCCTACGAGCAGTACTTC	CAWSSGLNAYEQYF
-	TRBV5-1	-	TRBJ1-4	TGCGCCAGCACCCTTTCAGGCAGGGTCACTGAAAAACTGTTTTTT	CASTLSGRVTEKLFF
few	TRBV23-1	-	TRBJ2-7	TGCGCCAGCAGTCAATTCTACTACGAGCAGTACTTC	CASSQFYYEQYF
-	TRBV6-5	TRBD2	TRBJ2-7	TGTGCCAGCAGTTCCGGACTAGCAGTTAGTAGAGAGCAGTACTTC	CASSSGLAVSREQYF
-	TRBV9	TRBD1	TRBJ1-2	TGTGCCAGCAGCCCTACGGGGGACAGGGTGTGGTATGGCTACACCTTC	CASSPTGDRVWYGYTF
-	TRBV19	-	TRBJ1-4	TGTGCCAGTAGTATACGGCAACGCGGCGAAAAACTGTTTTTT	CASSIRQRGEKLFF